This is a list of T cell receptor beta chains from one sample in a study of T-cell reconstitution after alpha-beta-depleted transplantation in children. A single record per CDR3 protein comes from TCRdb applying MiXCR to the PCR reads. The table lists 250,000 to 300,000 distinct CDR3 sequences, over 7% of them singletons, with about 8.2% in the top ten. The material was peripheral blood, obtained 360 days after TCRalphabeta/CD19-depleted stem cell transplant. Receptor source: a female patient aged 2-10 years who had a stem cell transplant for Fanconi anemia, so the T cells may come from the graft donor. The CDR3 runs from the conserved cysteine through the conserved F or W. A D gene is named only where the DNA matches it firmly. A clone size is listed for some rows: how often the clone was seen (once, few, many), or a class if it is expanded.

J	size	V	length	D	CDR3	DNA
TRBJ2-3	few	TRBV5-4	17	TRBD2	CASSLGPSGGDSDTQYF	TGTGCCAGCAGCCTTGGACCCAGCGGGGGGGATTCAGATACGCAGTATTTT
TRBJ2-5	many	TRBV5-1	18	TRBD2	CASSWGLAGGPLQETQYF	TGCGCCAGCAGCTGGGGACTAGCGGGAGGGCCACTACAAGAGACCCAGTACTTC
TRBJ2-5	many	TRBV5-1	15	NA	CASSLGGTPQETQYF	TGCGCCAGCAGCTTGGGAGGGACCCCCCAAGAGACCCAGTACTTC
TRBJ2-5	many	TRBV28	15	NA	CASSSPGGGQETQYF	TGTGCCAGCAGTTCCCCAGGGGGGGGACAAGAGACCCAGTACTTC
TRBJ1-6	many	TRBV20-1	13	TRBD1	CSAHTGQDSPLHF	TGCAGTGCGCATACCGGACAGGATTCACCCCTCCACTTT
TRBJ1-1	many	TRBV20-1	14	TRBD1	CSAGKTGLSTEAFF	TGCAGTGCTGGAAAGACAGGGTTGTCCACTGAAGCTTTCTTT
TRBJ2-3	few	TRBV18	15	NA	CASSPERVSGDTQYF	TGTGCCAGCTCACCCGAGCGGGTGTCAGGTGATACGCAGTATTTT
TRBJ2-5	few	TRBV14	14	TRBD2	CASQAGLAFGVQYF	TGTGCCAGCCAAGCGGGACTTGCCTTCGGGGTACAGTACTTC
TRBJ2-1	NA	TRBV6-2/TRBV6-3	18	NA	CASSYSIQGRAAYNEQFF	TGTGCCAGCAGTTACTCGATTCAAGGCAGGGCGGCCTACAATGAGCAGTTCTTC
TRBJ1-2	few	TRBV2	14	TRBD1	CASTPGQGARGYTF	TGTGCCAGCACCCCCGGACAGGGGGCGCGGGGCTACACCTTC
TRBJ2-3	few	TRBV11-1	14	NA	CASSLGSSPDTQYF	TGTGCCAGCAGCTTGGGGTCCTCCCCGGATACGCAGTATTTT
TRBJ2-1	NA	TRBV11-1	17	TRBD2	CASSLVLSGSPYNEQFF	TGTGCCAGCAGCTTAGTCTTAAGCGGGAGCCCTTACAATGAGCAGTTCTTC
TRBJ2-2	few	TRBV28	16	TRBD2	CASSLTSVFYTGELFF	TGTGCCAGCAGTCTGACTAGCGTCTTTTACACCGGGGAGCTGTTTTTT
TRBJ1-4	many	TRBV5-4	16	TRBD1	CASSVYRDSYNEKLFF	TGTGCCAGCAGCGTATACCGGGACAGCTATAATGAAAAACTGTTTTTT
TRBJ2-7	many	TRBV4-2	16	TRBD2	CASSQGGTSGSIVQYF	TGTGCCAGCAGCCAAGGAGGGACTAGCGGGAGTATAGTGCAGTACTTC
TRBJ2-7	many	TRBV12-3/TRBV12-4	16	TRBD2	CASSLLAGALSCEQYF	TGTGCCAGCAGTTTACTAGCGGGGGCCCTCTCTTGCGAGCAGTACTTC
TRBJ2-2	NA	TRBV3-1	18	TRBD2	CASSQRQGGGAENGELFF	TGTGCCAGCAGCCAGCGTCAGGGCGGGGGGGCCGAAAACGGGGAGCTGTTTTTT
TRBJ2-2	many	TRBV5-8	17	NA	CASSLVVLPVNTGELFF	TGTGCCAGCAGCTTGGTAGTACTTCCAGTTAACACCGGGGAGCTGTTTTTT
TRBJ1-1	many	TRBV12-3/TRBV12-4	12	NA	CASSFVKAEAFF	TGTGCCAGCAGTTTTGTCAAGGCAGAAGCTTTCTTT
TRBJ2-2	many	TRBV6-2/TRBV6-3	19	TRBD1	CASTSPPFGTGKDTGELFF	TGTGCCAGCACCAGCCCGCCCTTCGGGACAGGGAAGGACACCGGGGAGCTGTTTTTT
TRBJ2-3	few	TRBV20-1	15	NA	CSAETERGGTDTQYF	TGCAGTGCTGAGACAGAACGGGGAGGAACAGATACGCAGTATTTT
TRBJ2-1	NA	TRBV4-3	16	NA	CASSQVGHSPNNEQFF	TGCGCCAGCAGCCAAGTGGGGCACTCCCCAAACAATGAGCAGTTCTTC
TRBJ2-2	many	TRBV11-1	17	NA	CASRRVTATGSTGELFF	TGTGCCAGCAGAAGAGTTACGGCCACAGGGAGCACCGGGGAGCTGTTTTTT
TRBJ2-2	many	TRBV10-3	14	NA	CAISESYSTGELFF	TGTGCCATCAGTGAGTCCTACAGTACCGGGGAGCTGTTTTTT
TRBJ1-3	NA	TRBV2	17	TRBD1	CASRIRGDRGSGNTIYF	TGTGCCAGCAGGATCCGGGGCGACAGGGGCTCTGGAAACACCATATATTTT
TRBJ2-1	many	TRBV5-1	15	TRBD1	CASSLRAGGIDEQFF	TGCGCCAGCAGCTTGAGGGCAGGGGGTATCGATGAGCAGTTCTTC
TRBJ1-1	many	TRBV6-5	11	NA	CASSYRGTAFF	TGTGCCAGCAGTTATAGGGGGACCGCTTTCTTT
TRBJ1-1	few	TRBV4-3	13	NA	CASSLTAGVGAFF	TGCGCCAGCAGCCTTACAGCGGGGGTGGGAGCTTTCTTT
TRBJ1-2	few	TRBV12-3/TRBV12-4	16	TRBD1	CASSPSGTGGHYGYTF	TGTGCCAGCAGTCCCTCCGGGACAGGCGGCCACTATGGCTACACCTTC
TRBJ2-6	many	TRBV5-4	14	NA	CASSLASGANVLTF	TGCGCCAGCAGCTTGGCCTCTGGGGCCAACGTCCTGACTTTC
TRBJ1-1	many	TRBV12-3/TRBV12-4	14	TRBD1	CASSLTGGYTEAFF	TGTGCCAGCAGCCTGACAGGGGGGTACACTGAAGCTTTCTTT
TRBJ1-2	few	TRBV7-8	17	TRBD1	CASSLGPGTGPHYGYTF	TGTGCCAGCAGCTTAGGTCCCGGGACAGGGCCCCACTATGGCTACACCTTC
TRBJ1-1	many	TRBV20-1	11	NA	CSARSTVEAFF	TGCAGTGCTAGATCGACCGTTGAAGCTTTCTTT
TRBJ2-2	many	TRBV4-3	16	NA	CASSQDGTLDTGELFF	TGCGCCAGCAGCCAAGATGGGACCCTGGACACCGGGGAGCTGTTTTTT
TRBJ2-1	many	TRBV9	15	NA	CASSVVAEPYNEQFF	TGTGCCAGCAGCGTAGTAGCGGAGCCCTACAATGAGCAGTTCTTC
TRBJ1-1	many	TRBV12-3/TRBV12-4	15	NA	CASSPSGPMNTEAFF	TGTGCCAGCAGTCCTTCGGGACCCATGAACACTGAAGCTTTCTTT
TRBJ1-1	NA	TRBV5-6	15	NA	CASSLDVARNTEAFF	TGTGCCAGCAGCTTGGACGTAGCAAGGAACACTGAAGCTTTCTTT
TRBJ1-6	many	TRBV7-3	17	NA	CASSLTGRVSYNSPLHF	TGTGCCAGCAGCTTAACCGGCAGGGTGTCCTATAATTCACCCCTCCACTTT
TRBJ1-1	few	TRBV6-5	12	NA	CASRNGDTEAFF	TGTGCCAGCAGAAATGGTGACACTGAAGCTTTCTTT
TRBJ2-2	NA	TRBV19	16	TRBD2	CASSIVGGRNTGELFF	TGTGCCAGTAGTATTGTCGGGGGGAGGAACACCGGGGAGCTGTTTTTT
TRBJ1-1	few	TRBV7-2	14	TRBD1	CASSSRQGLAEAFF	TGTGCCAGCAGCTCAAGACAGGGTCTCGCTGAAGCTTTCTTT
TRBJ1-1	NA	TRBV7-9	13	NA	CASSFSGALSAFF	TGTGCCAGCAGCTTTTCAGGGGCGCTCTCCGCTTTCTTT
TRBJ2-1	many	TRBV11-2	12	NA	CASSFDRNEQFF	TGTGCCAGCAGTTTTGACAGAAATGAGCAGTTCTTC
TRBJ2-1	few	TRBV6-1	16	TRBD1	CASSNSGTGGGNEQFF	TGTGCCAGCAGCAACAGCGGGACAGGGGGGGGCAATGAGCAGTTCTTC
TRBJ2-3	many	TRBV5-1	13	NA	CASSLEFADTQYF	TGCGCCAGCAGCTTGGAGTTCGCAGATACGCAGTATTTT
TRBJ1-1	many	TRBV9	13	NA	CASSAGGNTEAFF	TGTGCCAGCAGCGCCGGGGGGAACACTGAAGCTTTCTTT
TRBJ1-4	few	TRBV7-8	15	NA	CASSSRTARNEKLFF	TGTGCCAGCAGCTCCCGGACAGCTAGAAATGAAAAACTGTTTTTT
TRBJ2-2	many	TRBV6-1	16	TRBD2	CASSPTSGPNTGELFF	TGTGCCAGCAGCCCAACTAGCGGCCCGAACACCGGGGAGCTGTTTTTT
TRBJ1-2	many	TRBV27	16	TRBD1	CASSLGQGNFYVGYTF	TGTGCCAGCAGTTTGGGACAGGGTAACTTCTATGTTGGCTACACCTTC
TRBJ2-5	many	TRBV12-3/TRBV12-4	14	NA	CASSLQPEGETQYF	TGTGCCAGCAGTTTACAGCCCGAAGGAGAGACCCAGTACTTC
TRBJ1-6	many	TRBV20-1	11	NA	CSASEGSPLHF	TGCAGTGCCTCGGAGGGTTCACCCCTCCACTTT